Presented here are 7 T cell receptor beta chains from one specimen sequenced in a study of blood T cell repertoires in COVID-19. Using immunoSEQ multiplex PCR, the repertoire was profiled, and TCRdb retains in-frame clones only, with some absent. The sample consists of hundreds of thousands of clones, around 82% of them appearing once. The sample was peripheral blood. Receptors originate from a woman aged 65 to 85 with acute or convalescent COVID-19.

The table lists this clone with a count of one. V gene TRBV6-6 combines with J gene TRBJ2-5; 8 bases are a match to TRBD2. With 0 bases clipped from V and 4 bases from J, the junction kept 7 bases outside the gene matches. The germline V gene has CDR1 MNHNY and CDR2 SVGAGI (reference sequence). The CDR3 runs to 16 residues. The DNA of the CDR3 is TGTGCCAGCAGTTACTCGAGGGCTAGCGGGCCAGAGACCCAGTACTTC. Translating gives CASSYSRASGPETQYF.

This chain uses TRBV7-2 with TRBJ2-3, with 11 bases identical to TRBD2. The CDR3 has 15 residues. Germline CDR1 reads SGHTA; CDR2 reads FQGNSA. V was clipped by 5 bases and J by 1 base; unmatched bases: 2. The chain's CDR3 is CASSLLAGGTDTQYF. CDR3 sequence (DNA): TGTGCCAGCAGCCTACTAGCGGGGGGCACAGATACGCAGTATTTT.

The V gene is TRBV6-5, the J gene TRBJ1-1; no clear D gene. This CDR3 spans 13 amino acids. Trimming took 7 bases from V and 1 from J, leaving 10 bases between them. Germline V gene sequence: CDR1 MNHEY, CDR2 SVGAGI. Written as DNA, the CDR3 is TGTGCCAGCACCGTCCCGGGGAACACTGAAGCTTTCTTT. This gives the protein CASTVPGNTEAFF.

The chain links TRBV2 to TRBJ1-1; D is perhaps TRBD1 (5 bases). Trimming took off 5 bases at V and 6 bases at J, with 19 bases between the two ends. The CDR3 covers 15 residues. The germline V gene has CDR1 SNHLY and CDR2 FYNNEI. The CDR3 region is CASSSPGRAYSEAFF. In DNA form, the CDR3 reads TGTGCCAGCAGTTCTCCGGGCAGGGCGTATTCTGAAGCTTTCTTT.

The chain links TRBV5-1 to TRBJ2-3; 7 positions match TRBD2. V trimming: 0 bases; J trimming: 2 bases; junction bases outside the gene matches: 6. From germline, CDR1 is SGHRS and CDR2 YFSETQ. The CDR3 is 16 residues long. The CDR3 sequence is CASSLAPSGFTDTQYF. The CDR3 nucleotides are TGCGCCAGCAGCTTGGCCCCTAGCGGATTCACAGATACGCAGTATTTT. The full variable domain, its missing parts supplied by reference TRBV5-1 and TRBJ2-3, is KAGVTQTPRYLIKTRGQQVTLSCSPISGHRSVSWYQQTPGQGLQFLFEYFSETQRNKGNFPGRFSGRQFSNSRSEMNVSTLELGDSALYLCASSLAPSGFTDTQYFGPGTRLTVL.

The chain joins TRBV28 to TRBJ2-3; D is unclear. The CDR3 loop spans 14 amino acids. V lost 5 bases to trimming and J lost 0 bases, with 9 bases between them. Germline V gene data show CDR1 as MDHEN and CDR2 as SYDVKM. CDR3 bases: TGTGCCAGCAGTCTCACAGCTAGCACAGATACGCAGTATTTT. Translation gives CASSLTASTDTQYF.

The chain links TRBV29-1 to TRBJ2-1; TRBD1 might be the D (5 bases). This CDR3 region has 13 residues. From germline, CDR1 is SQVTM and CDR2 ANQGSEA. The V gene lost 6 bases and the J gene lost 9 bases, with 18 bases spanning the gap. The CDR3 region has the DNA TGCAGCGTCATCGCAACAGGTCCCTTTGAGCAGTTCTTC. Amino acids: CSVIATGPFEQFF.